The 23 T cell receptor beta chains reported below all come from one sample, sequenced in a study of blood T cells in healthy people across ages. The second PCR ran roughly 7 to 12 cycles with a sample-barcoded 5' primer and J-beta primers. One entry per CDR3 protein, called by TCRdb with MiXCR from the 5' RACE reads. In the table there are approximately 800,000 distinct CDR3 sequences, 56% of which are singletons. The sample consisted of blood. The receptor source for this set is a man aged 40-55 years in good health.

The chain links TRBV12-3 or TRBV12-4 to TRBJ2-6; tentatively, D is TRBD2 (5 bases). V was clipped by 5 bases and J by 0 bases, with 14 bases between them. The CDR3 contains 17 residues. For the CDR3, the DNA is TGTGCCAGCAGTCTTGGGGAGCGGTACTCTGGGGCCAACGTCCTGACTTTC. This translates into CASSLGERYSGANVLTF.

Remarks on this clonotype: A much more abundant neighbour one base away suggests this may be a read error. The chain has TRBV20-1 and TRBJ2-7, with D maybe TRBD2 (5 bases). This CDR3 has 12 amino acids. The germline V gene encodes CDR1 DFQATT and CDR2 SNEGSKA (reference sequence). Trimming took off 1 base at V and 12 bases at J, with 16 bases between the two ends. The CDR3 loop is CSARVTGVRLYF. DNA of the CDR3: TGCAGTGCTAGAGTCACCGGGGTCCGGCTGTACTTC.

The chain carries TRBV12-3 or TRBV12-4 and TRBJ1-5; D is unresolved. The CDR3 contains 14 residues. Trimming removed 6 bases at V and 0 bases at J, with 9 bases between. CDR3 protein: CASRAQSSNQPQHF. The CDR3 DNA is TGTGCCAGCAGGGCCCAGAGTAGCAATCAGCCCCAGCATTTT.

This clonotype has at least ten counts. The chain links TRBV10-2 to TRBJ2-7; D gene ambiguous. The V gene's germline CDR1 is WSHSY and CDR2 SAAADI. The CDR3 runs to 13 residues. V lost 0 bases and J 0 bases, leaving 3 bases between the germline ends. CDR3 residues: CASSESSSYEQYF. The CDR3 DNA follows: TGCGCCAGCAGTGAGTCCAGCTCCTACGAGCAGTACTTC.

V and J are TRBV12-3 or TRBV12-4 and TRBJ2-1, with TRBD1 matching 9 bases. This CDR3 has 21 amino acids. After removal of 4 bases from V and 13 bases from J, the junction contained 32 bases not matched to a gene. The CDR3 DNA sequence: TGTGCCAGCAGTTGTGTTACCCGGGACAGGGACGTCCAGTCCCCTAAAGCGGTCCAGTTCTTC. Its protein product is CASSCVTRDRDVQSPKAVQFF.

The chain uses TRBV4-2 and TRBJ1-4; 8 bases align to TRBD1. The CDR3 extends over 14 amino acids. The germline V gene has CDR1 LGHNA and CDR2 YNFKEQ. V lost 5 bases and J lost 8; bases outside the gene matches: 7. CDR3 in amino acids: CASSREDRAEKLFF. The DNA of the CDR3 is TGTGCCAGCAGCAGAGAGGACAGGGCGGAAAAACTGTTTTTT.

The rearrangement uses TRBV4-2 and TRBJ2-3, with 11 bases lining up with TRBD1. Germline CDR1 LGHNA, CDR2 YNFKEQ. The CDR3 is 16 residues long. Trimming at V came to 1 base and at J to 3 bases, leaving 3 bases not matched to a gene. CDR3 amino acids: CASSQGTGGLTDTQYF. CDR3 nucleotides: TGTGCCAGCAGCCAAGGGACAGGGGGCTTGACAGATACGCAGTATTTT.

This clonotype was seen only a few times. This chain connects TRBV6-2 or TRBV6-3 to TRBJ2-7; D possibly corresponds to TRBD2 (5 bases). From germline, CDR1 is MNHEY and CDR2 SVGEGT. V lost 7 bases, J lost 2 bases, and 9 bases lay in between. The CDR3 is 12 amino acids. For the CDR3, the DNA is TGTGCCAGCAACTCTAGCCCCTACGAGCAGTACTTC. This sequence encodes CASNSSPYEQYF.

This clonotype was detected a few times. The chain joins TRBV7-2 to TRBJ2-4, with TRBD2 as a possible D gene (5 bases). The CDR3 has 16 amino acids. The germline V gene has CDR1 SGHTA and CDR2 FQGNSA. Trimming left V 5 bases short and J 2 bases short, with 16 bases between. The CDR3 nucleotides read TGTGCCAGCAGCCCATCCTTGGACTTCACCAAAAACATTCAGTACTTC. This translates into CASSPSLDFTKNIQYF.

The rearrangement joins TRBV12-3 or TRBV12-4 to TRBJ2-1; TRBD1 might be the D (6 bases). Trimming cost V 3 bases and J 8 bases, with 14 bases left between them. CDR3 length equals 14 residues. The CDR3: CASSFSRGIDEQFF. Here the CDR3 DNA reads TGTGCCAGCAGTTTCTCCAGGGGTATCGATGAGCAGTTCTTC.

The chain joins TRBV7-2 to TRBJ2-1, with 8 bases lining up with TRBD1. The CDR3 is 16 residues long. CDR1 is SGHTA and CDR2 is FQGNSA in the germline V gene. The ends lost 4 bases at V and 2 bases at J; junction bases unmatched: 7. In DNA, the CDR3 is TGTGCCAGCAGCTCGATGACAGGGGCGACCTACAATGAGCAGTTCTTC. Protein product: CASSSMTGATYNEQFF.

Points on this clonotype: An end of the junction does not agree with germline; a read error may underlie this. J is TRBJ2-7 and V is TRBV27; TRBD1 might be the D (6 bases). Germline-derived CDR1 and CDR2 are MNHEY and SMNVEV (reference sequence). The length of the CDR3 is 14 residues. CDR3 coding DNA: TGTGCCGGCAGTTTGGGCAGGGGTCCCTACGAGCAGTACTTC. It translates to CAGSLGRGPYEQYF.

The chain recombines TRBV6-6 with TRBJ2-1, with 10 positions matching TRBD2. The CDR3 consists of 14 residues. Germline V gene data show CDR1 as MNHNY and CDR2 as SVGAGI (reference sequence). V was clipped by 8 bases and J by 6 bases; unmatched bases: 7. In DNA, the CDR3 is TGTGCCAGCTATACTAGCGGGGCTTTCAATGAGCAGTTCTTC. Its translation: CASYTSGAFNEQFF.

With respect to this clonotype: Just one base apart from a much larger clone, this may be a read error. This CDR3 is CASSLAGCGYTF. CDR3 DNA sequence: TGTGCCAGCAGTTTGGCAGGGTGTGGCTACACCTTC. This chain links TRBV12-3 or TRBV12-4 with TRBJ1-2; maybe TRBD1 (5 bases). The CDR3 extends over 12 amino acids. V gave up 3 bases and J gave up 7 bases, with 9 bases separating them.

CDR3 sequence reads: CASKDGGREQYF. CDR3 nucleotides: TGTGCCAGTAAGGATGGGGGGCGCGAGCAGTACTTC. The chain employs TRBV2 and TRBJ2-7; the D gene could be TRBD1 or TRBD2 (6 bases each). CDR1 and CDR2 from the germline V gene are SNHLY and FYNNEI. This CDR3 has 12 residues. V was cut by 9 bases and J by 6 bases, with 15 bases left in between.

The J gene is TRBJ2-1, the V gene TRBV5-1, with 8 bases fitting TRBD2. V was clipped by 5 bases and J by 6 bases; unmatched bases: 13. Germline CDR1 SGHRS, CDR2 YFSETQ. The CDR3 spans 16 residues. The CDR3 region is CASSLQTGTSANEQFF. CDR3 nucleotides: TGCGCCAGCAGTTTGCAAACCGGGACTAGTGCCAATGAGCAGTTCTTC. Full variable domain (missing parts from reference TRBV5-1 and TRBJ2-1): KAGVTQTPRYLIKTRGQQVTLSCSPISGHRSVSWYQQTPGQGLQFLFEYFSETQRNKGNFPGRFSGRQFSNSRSEMNVSTLELGDSALYLCASSLQTGTSANEQFFGPGTRLTVL.

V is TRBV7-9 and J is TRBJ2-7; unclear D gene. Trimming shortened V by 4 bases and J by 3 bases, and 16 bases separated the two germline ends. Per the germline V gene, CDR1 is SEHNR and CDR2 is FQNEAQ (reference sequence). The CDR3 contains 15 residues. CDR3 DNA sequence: TGTGCCAGCAGCTCTGGGGATGCCTTGAACTACGAGCAGTACTTC. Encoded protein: CASSSGDALNYEQYF.

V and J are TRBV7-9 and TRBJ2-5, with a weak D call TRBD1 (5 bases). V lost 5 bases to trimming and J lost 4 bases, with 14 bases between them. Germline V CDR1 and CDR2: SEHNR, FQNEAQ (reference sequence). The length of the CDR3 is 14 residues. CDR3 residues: CASSHQGVLETQYF. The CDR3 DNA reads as TGTGCCAGCAGCCACCAAGGGGTGTTAGAGACCCAGTACTTC. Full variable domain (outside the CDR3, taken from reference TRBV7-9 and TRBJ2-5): DTGVSQNPRHKITKRGQNVTFRCDPISEHNRLYWYRQTLGQGPEFLTYFQNEAQLEKSRLLSDRFSAERPKGSFSTLEIQRTEQGDSAMYLCASSHQGVLETQYFGPGTRLLVL.

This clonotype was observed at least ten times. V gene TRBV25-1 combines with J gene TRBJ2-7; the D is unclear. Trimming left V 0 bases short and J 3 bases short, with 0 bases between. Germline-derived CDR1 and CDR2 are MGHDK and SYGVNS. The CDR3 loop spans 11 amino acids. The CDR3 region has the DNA TGTGCCAGCAGTGAATACTACGAGCAGTACTTC. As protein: CASSEYYEQYF.

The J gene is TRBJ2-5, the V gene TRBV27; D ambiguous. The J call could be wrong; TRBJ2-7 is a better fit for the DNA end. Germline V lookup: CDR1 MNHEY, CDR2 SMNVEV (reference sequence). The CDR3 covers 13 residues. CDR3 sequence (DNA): TGTGCCAGCAGTTCTCCATCGGACTACGAGCAGTACTTC. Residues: CASSSPSDYEQYF.

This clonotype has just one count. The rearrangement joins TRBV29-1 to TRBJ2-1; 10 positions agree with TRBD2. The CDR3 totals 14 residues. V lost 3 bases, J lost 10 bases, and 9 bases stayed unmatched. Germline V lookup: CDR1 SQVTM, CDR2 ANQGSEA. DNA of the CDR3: TGCAGCGTTGATCAGCGGGGGGGCCGGAGGGAGCAGTTCTTC. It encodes CSVDQRGGRREQFF.

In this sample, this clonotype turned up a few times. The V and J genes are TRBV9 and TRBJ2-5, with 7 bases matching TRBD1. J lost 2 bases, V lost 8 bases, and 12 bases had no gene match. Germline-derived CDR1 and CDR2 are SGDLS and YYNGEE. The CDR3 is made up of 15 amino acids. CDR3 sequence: CASSPGTVLQETQYF. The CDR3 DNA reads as TGTGCCAGTAGCCCAGGGACAGTGCTACAAGAGACCCAGTACTTC. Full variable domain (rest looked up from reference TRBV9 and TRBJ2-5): DSGVTQTPKHLITATGQRVTLRCSPRSGDLSVYWYQQSLDQGLQFLIQYYNGEERAKGNILERFSAQQFPDLHSELNLSSLELGDSALYFCASSPGTVLQETQYFGPGTRLLVL.

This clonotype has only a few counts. The CDR3 sequence is CASSLSMTGVAKNIQYF. The CDR3 region has the DNA TGTGCCAGCAGCTTATCCATGACAGGGGTAGCCAAAAACATTCAGTACTTC. The V call is TRBV7-2, the J call TRBJ2-4; 8 bases match TRBD1. Germline V CDR1 and CDR2: SGHTA, FQGNSA. This CDR3 contains 17 residues. V gave up 2 bases and J gave up 0 bases; unmatched junction bases: 6.